A selection of T cell receptor beta chains follows, all from one sample in a study of blood T cell repertoires in COVID-19. Only in-frame clones appear in the TCRdb table, and some are missing; sequencing was by immunoSEQ multiplex PCR. Of about 80,000 clones in the sample, around 88% were seen once. Input material: peripheral blood. These receptors all stem from an elderly man with active or convalescent COVID-19. CDR3s include the opening cysteine and the closing phenylalanine or tryptophan. D genes are given only for firm matches. Rows give clone size only sometimes, using once, few, many, or a class for an expanded clone.

V	size	D	J	CDR3	DNA
TRBV21-1	few	NA	TRBJ1-5	CASSNRDRGQWGNQPQHF	TGTGCCAGCAGCAACCGGGACAGGGGCCAATGGGGCAATCAGCCCCAGCATTTT
TRBV5-1	NA	TRBD1	TRBJ2-7	CASSSRLPGQGYEQYF	TGCGCCAGCAGCTCAAGGCTTCCGGGACAGGGTTACGAGCAGTACTTC
TRBV5-6	NA	TRBD1	TRBJ1-4	CASSTTGGLIEKLFF	TGTGCCAGCAGCACGACAGGGGGCTTGATTGAAAAACTGTTTTTT
TRBV2	NA	NA	TRBJ1-6	CASNGAASKWNSPLHF	TGTGCCAGCAATGGAGCAGCCTCAAAGTGGAATTCACCCCTCCACTTT
TRBV6-4	NA	TRBD1	TRBJ1-2	CASSGSGGHGYTF	TGTGCCAGCAGTGGGTCAGGGGGCCATGGCTACACCTTC
TRBV27	NA	NA	TRBJ2-7	CASSPTWASRYEQYF	TGTGCCAGCAGTCCGACATGGGCTAGCCGATACGAGCAGTACTTC
TRBV6-5	NA	TRBD1	TRBJ1-1	CASSYSVTGGVTEAFF	TGTGCCAGCAGTTACTCCGTGACAGGGGGCGTTACTGAAGCTTTCTTT
TRBV2	NA	TRBD1	TRBJ2-1	CASRRTGGFFF	TGTGCCAGCAGGCGGACAGGCGGGTTTTTCTTC
TRBV18	once	NA	TRBJ2-7	CASSPTPSTGEGLEYF	TGTGCCAGCTCACCCACCCCATCGACAGGGGAGGGACTGGAGTACTTC
TRBV28	NA	NA	TRBJ1-1	CASSFSEWTENTEAFF	TGTGCCAGCAGTTTTAGTGAGTGGACAGAGAACACTGAAGCTTTCTTT
TRBV28	NA	TRBD2	TRBJ2-7	CASRSLAGASSEQYF	TGTGCCAGCAGGTCACTAGCGGGAGCAAGTAGCGAGCAGTACTTC
TRBV27	NA	NA	TRBJ2-3	CASSSHGGADTQYF	TGTGCCAGCAGTTCGCACGGAGGGGCAGATACGCAGTATTTT
TRBV18	few	TRBD2	TRBJ2-5	CASSPGTRTSGHQETQYF	TGTGCCAGCTCACCCGGGACCCGGACTAGCGGGCACCAAGAGACCCAGTACTTC
TRBV18	NA	NA	TRBJ1-1	CASSPMSMNTEAFF	TGTGCCAGCTCACCAATGTCAATGAACACTGAAGCTTTCTTT
TRBV6-5	NA	NA	TRBJ2-2	CASRGGRDTGELFF	TGTGCCAGCAGGGGGGGGCGCGACACCGGGGAGCTGTTTTTT
TRBV19	NA	TRBD1	TRBJ1-2	CASSISPGQSIDGYTF	TGTGCCAGTAGTATATCCCCGGGACAGTCTATCGATGGCTACACCTTC
TRBV28	NA	TRBD2	TRBJ2-1	CASRAGGPDEQFF	TGTGCCAGCAGGGCGGGAGGGCCCGATGAGCAGTTCTTC
TRBV3-1/TRBV3-2	NA	NA	TRBJ2-7	CASSLHSSYEQYF	TGTGCCAGCAGCCTACACAGCTCCTACGAGCAGTACTTC
TRBV10-3	few	TRBD1	TRBJ2-7	CAISVGTGYEQYF	TGTGCCATCAGTGTGGGGACAGGCTACGAGCAGTACTTC
TRBV4-1	NA	NA	TRBJ1-2	CASSQEPPPGNYGYTF	TGCGCCAGCAGCCAAGAGCCCCCCCCGGGGAACTATGGCTACACCTTC
TRBV5-1	few	NA	TRBJ1-3	CASSTGPGIKTGNTIYF	TGCGCCAGCAGCACGGGTCCAGGGATTAAAACTGGAAACACCATATATTTT
TRBV10-3	NA	TRBD2	TRBJ2-3	CAIRKTSGEADTQYF	TGTGCCATCAGAAAGACTAGCGGAGAGGCAGATACGCAGTATTTT
TRBV7-8	once	NA	TRBJ1-5	CASSLGGVSNQPQHF	TGTGCCAGCAGCTTAGGGGGGGTCAGCAATCAGCCCCAGCATTTT
TRBV18	NA	NA	TRBJ1-2	CASSPQGDGYTF	TGTGCCAGCTCACCACAAGGGGATGGCTACACCTTC
TRBV7-9	NA	TRBD1	TRBJ2-5	CASSLPGQEETQYF	TGTGCCAGCAGCCTTCCCGGACAGGAAGAGACCCAGTACTTC
TRBV7-8	NA	TRBD2	TRBJ2-3	CASSLTPRSGRTTDTQYF	TGTGCCAGCAGCTTAACACCAAGAAGCGGGAGAACGACAGATACGCAGTATTTT
TRBV19	NA	TRBD2	TRBJ2-3	CASNLRESTDTQYF	TGTGCCAGTAACTTGCGGGAGAGCACAGATACGCAGTATTTT
TRBV5-1	NA	NA	TRBJ1-5	CASSLVPDQPQHF	TGCGCCAGCAGCTTGGTTCCGGATCAGCCCCAGCATTTT
TRBV29-1	NA	NA	TRBJ1-3	CSVESAGSGNTIYF	TGCAGCGTTGAATCCGCGGGATCCGGAAACACCATATATTTT